This T cell receptor (beta chain) stems from a study of cytomegalovirus exposure and HLA in healthy donors. Primers: 60 Vbeta forward and 13 Jbeta reverse. Under the authors' procedure: In a later analysis, of roughly 73 million unique beta chains, about 12 million appeared in at least two donors. The method was immunoSEQ multiplex PCR; TCRdb's version includes in-frame clones alone and lacks a portion of them. V and J calls and clone size are copied from that table; D and trimming were computed from the DNA. The table has around 96,000 clones, 64% seen once. This clone was found a few times. As yet, its antigen is unknown. The CDR3 runs to 14 residues. The V gene's germline CDR1 is SNHLY and CDR2 FYNNEI. The trim removed 4 bases at V and 7 bases at J, leaving 5 bases unmatched. Study-level findings and limits: An analysis was carried out later, and it reportedly showed fewer N-insertions in an Asian-associated ancestry cluster than the approximately 680-donor mean. There were 150 or so TCR beta chains listed as cytomegalovirus-associated. When presence/absence was analysed, sequencing depth was taken to be roughly uniform across donors.

What was sequenced was PBMCs. This TCR derives from a man in his fifties or sixties in good health and CMV-seronegative. This chain connects TRBV2 to TRBJ1-4, with TRBD1 matching 8 bases. CDR3 loop: CASSVMGQAEKLFF. The DNA for the CDR3 is TGTGCCAGCAGTGTAATGGGACAGGCTGAAAAACTGTTTTTT.